Listed below are T cell receptor beta chains from one sample, sequenced in a study of blood T cells in healthy people across ages. Each CDR3 protein gets one entry after TCRdb re-called the 5' RACE reads with MiXCR. The profile covers about 670,000 distinct CDR3 sequences, with about 50% appearing a single time and less than 15% taken by the ten largest. Sequenced sample: blood. All receptors derive from a woman over 75 in good health. Both conserved end residues are part of each CDR3. The order of the fields is J gene, V gene, D gene, clone size, CDR3 DNA, CDR3 protein. A D gene is named only where the DNA matches it firmly. Some rows mark clone size as missing; the rest say once, few, many or name a class of expanded clone.

>TRBJ1-5|TRBV12-3/TRBV12-4|-|few
TGTGCCAGCAGTTTTGGTCGGGCGACACTTCATCAGCCCCAGCATTTT
CASSFGRATLHQPQHF
>TRBJ2-2|TRBV9|-|few
TGTGCCAGCAGCCCCTTTGCGGTGAACACCGGGGAGCTGTTTTTT
CASSPFAVNTGELFF
>TRBJ2-5|TRBV29-1|-|many
TGCAGCGTCCCTGTCCCCGCCAGGAGAGAGACCCAGTACTTC
CSVPVPARRETQYF
>TRBJ2-4|TRBV7-6|-|-
TGTGCCAGCAGCTTAGGCTCCATCGCGTACTTC
CASSLGSIAYF
>TRBJ1-1|TRBV7-2|-|-
TGTGCCAGCAGCTTAGTCGGACATACGAACACTGAAGCTTTCTTT
CASSLVGHTNTEAFF
>TRBJ1-1|TRBV20-1|-|-
TGCAGTGCTAGATTTCGGGGGGAAGCTTTCTTT
CSARFRGEAFF
>TRBJ1-5|TRBV6-5|-|many
TGTGCCAGTAGGTCCGGGCCGGGAAATCAGCCCCAGCATTTT
CASRSGPGNQPQHF
>TRBJ1-2|TRBV29-1|-|many
TGCAGCGTCGGGACAAACTATGGCTACACCTTC
CSVGTNYGYTF
>TRBJ2-7|TRBV3-1|TRBD2|-
TGTGCCAGCAGCCGCACCCAGACTAGCGGGGGCGCGAGCTCCTACGAGCAGTACTTC
CASSRTQTSGGASSYEQYF
>TRBJ2-5|TRBV12-3/TRBV12-4|TRBD2|-
TGTGCCAGCACCGAGGGGCTAGCGGGAGAGACCCAGTACTTC
CASTEGLAGETQYF
>TRBJ1-1|TRBV5-1|TRBD1|-
TGCGCCAGCAGCTTGGCTTGGACAGGGGGAGCTGAAGCTTTCTTT
CASSLAWTGGAEAFF
>TRBJ2-5|TRBV20-1|TRBD2|many
TGCAGTGCTAGAGATTGGCTGGCGGGAGAGAGAGAGACCCAGTACTTC
CSARDWLAGERETQYF
>TRBJ1-1|TRBV7-9|-|-
TGTGCCAGCATCCTAGGGGGTAACACTGAAGCTTTCTTT
CASILGGNTEAFF
>TRBJ1-2|TRBV28|-|many
TGTGCCAGCAGTTTACAATCCCGCCCCCGCGGCTACACCTTC
CASSLQSRPRGYTF
>TRBJ2-7|TRBV20-1|-|-
TGCAGTGCTAGCGCCCCCGGACTTACCCATGAGCAGTACTTC
CSASAPGLTHEQYF
>TRBJ2-5|TRBV29-1|-|many
TGCAGCGTTGAAACAGGGATCGGAGAGACCCAGTACTTC
CSVETGIGETQYF
>TRBJ2-1|TRBV5-1|TRBD2|many
TGCGCCAGCAGCAGTAGCGGGGGTGGGGATGAGCAGTTCTTC
CASSSSGGGDEQFF
>TRBJ2-7|TRBV12-3/TRBV12-4|-|-
TGTGCCAGCAGAGTGAGATCCTACGAGCAGTACTTC
CASRVRSYEQYF
>TRBJ1-6|TRBV7-2|TRBD1|-
TGTGCCAGCAGCTTAAGGACAGGGGATTCCTATAATTCACCCCTCCACTTT
CASSLRTGDSYNSPLHF
>TRBJ2-5|TRBV4-2|-|few
TGTGCCAGCAGCCAAGAAGGAAGGGGGACGAACGGTGAGGAGCAGTACTTC
CASSQEGRGTNGEEQYF
>TRBJ2-1|TRBV7-3|-|few
TGTGCCAGCAGACCGCCTCTGGGGGATGAGCAGTTCTTC
CASRPPLGDEQFF
>TRBJ2-6|TRBV28|-|-
TGTGCCAGCTCCATTCGGCGGGGAGAGGCTGGGGCCAACGTCCTGACTTTC
CASSIRRGEAGANVLTF
>TRBJ2-7|TRBV7-2|TRBD2|-
TGTGCCAGCAGCTTAGTAGGGACTAGCGGGTATGAGAAGTACTTC
CASSLVGTSGYEKYF
>TRBJ1-2|TRBV7-2|-|many
TGTGCCAGCAGCCCTGGGGGGGTTGAGTCTGGCTACACCTTC
CASSPGGVESGYTF
>TRBJ2-1|TRBV4-2|TRBD2|few
TGTGCCAGCAGCCAAGATGGCGGAGGGAGAGCGGGGTTGAATGAGCAGTTCTTC
CASSQDGGGRAGLNEQFF
>TRBJ2-3|TRBV10-3|TRBD2|many
TGTGCCTCACACCCCCAAAGCGGGGACCCAGATACGCAGTATTTT
CASHPQSGDPDTQYF
>TRBJ2-7|TRBV5-4|TRBD2|few
TGTGCCAGCAGCTTGAGTAGCGGGAGCTCCTACGAGCAGTACTTC
CASSLSSGSSYEQYF
>TRBJ2-5|TRBV3-1|-|many
TGTGCCAGCACCATTGCATCTCAGGAGACCCAGTACTTC
CASTIASQETQYF
>TRBJ2-1|TRBV10-3|-|-
TGTGCCATCTCCGGCTGGACTAACAATGAGCAGTTCTTC
CAISGWTNNEQFF
>TRBJ2-1|TRBV7-9|TRBD1|-
TGTGCCAGCCGATTGGGACAGAAAGAGACCCAGTTCTTC
CASRLGQKETQFF
>TRBJ1-2|TRBV29-1|-|-
TGCAGCGTTGGAGGGGGGTCGGTTGGCTACACCTTC
CSVGGGSVGYTF
>TRBJ2-4|TRBV27|TRBD1|-
TGTGCCAGCAGTATGGGACAGGGGGCGCGTGAGCAGTACTTC
CASSMGQGAREQYF
>TRBJ2-1|TRBV2|TRBD1|-
TGTGCCAGCAGTGAGACAGGGTGGGACAATGAGCAGTTCTTC
CASSETGWDNEQFF
>TRBJ2-7|TRBV30|TRBD1|-
TGTGCCTGGAAAGAGGACAGGGTTGACGAGCAGTACTTC
CAWKEDRVDEQYF
>TRBJ1-5|TRBV4-3|-|-
TGCGCCAGCAGCCAAGATAAACGCCAGCCCCAGCATTTT
CASSQDKRQPQHF
>TRBJ2-3|TRBV7-8|TRBD2|-
TGTGCCAGCAGCGCTGGACTAGCGGTGGAGGAGTATTTT
CASSAGLAVEEYF
>TRBJ2-7|TRBV5-1|-|few
TGCGCCAGCAGCTTGGCGGTCTCTGGGTTCTCCTACGAGCAGTACTTC
CASSLAVSGFSYEQYF
>TRBJ2-6|TRBV15|TRBD1|-
TGTGCCACCAGCAGTAGTCGGACAGGGCCCGGGGCCAACGTCCTGACTTTC
CATSSSRTGPGANVLTF
>TRBJ2-3|TRBV20-1|TRBD2|-
TGCAGTGTACATCCGACTAGCGGGGCCACAGAGACGCAGTATTTT
CSVHPTSGATETQYF
>TRBJ2-1|TRBV5-1|TRBD2|-
TGCGCCAGCGGCTACGGACTAGACAATGAGCAGTTCTTC
CASGYGLDNEQFF
>TRBJ2-1|TRBV2|-|-
TGTGCCTGGTGGGGCGGGGGCTACAGTGAGCAGTTCTTC
CAWWGGGYSEQFF
>TRBJ2-1|TRBV29-1|-|-
TGCAGCGGTGTCCGAGTCAATGAGCAGTTCTTC
CSGVRVNEQFF
>TRBJ1-2|TRBV3-1|-|-
TGTGCCAGCAGCCAAGACGGGAGGGTCTATGGCTACACCTTC
CASSQDGRVYGYTF
>TRBJ1-1|TRBV29-1|-|-
TGCAGCGTCGCCCTTATGGGGGCGAACACTGAAGCTTTCTTT
CSVALMGANTEAFF
>TRBJ1-2|TRBV5-1|-|-
TGCGCCAGCAGCTTGGGACAGACCCGGGGCTATGGCTACACCTTC
CASSLGQTRGYGYTF
>TRBJ2-5|TRBV9|-|-
TGTGCCAGCAGCGTAGGCGGGACAAACTTCCAAGAGACCCAGTACTTC
CASSVGGTNFQETQYF
>TRBJ2-1|TRBV5-4|-|-
TGTGCCAGCAGCTTGGGGACCCCTTTGGCGACCTCCTACAATGAGCAGTTCTTC
CASSLGTPLATSYNEQFF
>TRBJ2-2|TRBV5-1|-|few
TGCGCCAGCAGCAACGCGAACACCGGGGAGCTGTTTTTT
CASSNANTGELFF
>TRBJ2-5|TRBV20-1|TRBD2|many
TGCAGTGCTACGGGACTAGCGGGCCAACAAGAGACCCAGTACTTC
CSATGLAGQQETQYF
>TRBJ2-7|TRBV25-1|-|-
TGTGCCAGCAGTGAATCGAGACTAGGGGACTACGAGCAGTACTTC
CASSESRLGDYEQYF
>TRBJ2-1|TRBV7-9|-|many
TGTGCCAGCAGCACCATGCTAGGGGGTGAGCAGTTCTTC
CASSTMLGGEQFF
>TRBJ1-4|TRBV6-1|-|few
TGTGCCAGCAGTGAAGGGGAAAAACTGTTTTTT
CASSEGEKLFF
>TRBJ2-1|TRBV29-1|TRBD2|-
TGCAGCGTCCTATTCGCTAGCGGGGGGCCTAATGAGCAGTTCTTC
CSVLFASGGPNEQFF